This entry lists 3 T cell receptor beta chains sequenced from one sample in a study of blood T cell repertoires in COVID-19 (TCRdb year 2020). The library was obtained by the immunoSEQ multiplex PCR assay. Not all clones reach the TCRdb copy of this immuneACCESS table, which keeps in-frame sequences only. Checked studies attribute under half of the gap to unresolved V genes and leave the rest unexplained. Counted in this sample were about 70,000 clones; around four fifths of them appeared once. 9.5% to 10% of the sample is taken by the ten largest. The sample comprised peripheral blood. The source is a human donor in a cohort sampled during active COVID-19.

V and J are TRBV5-4 and TRBJ2-5; D gene uncertain. The germline V gene has CDR1 SGHNT and CDR2 YYREEE (reference sequence). The CDR3 is 14 amino acids. V lost 5 bases and J lost 0, with 11 bases in between. This CDR3 reads CASRESANQETQYF. For the CDR3, the DNA is TGTGCCAGCAGGGAGTCCGCCAACCAAGAGACCCAGTACTTC.

This clone was seen once. The gene calls are TRBV5-6 and TRBJ1-2; 7 positions match TRBD1. The CDR3 consists of 14 residues. The V gene end was trimmed by 5 bases and the J gene end by 8 bases; junction bases not matched to a gene: 12. From germline, CDR1 is SGHDT and CDR2 YYEEEE. CDR3: CASRDQGGSSGYTF. The CDR3 bases are TGTGCCAGCAGGGACCAGGGGGGCTCGAGCGGCTACACCTTC.

V is TRBV7-2 and J is TRBJ2-1; no reliable D call. CDR3 size: 14 residues. From germline, CDR1 is SGHTA and CDR2 FQGNSA. Trimming took off 6 bases at V and 3 bases at J, with 12 bases between the two ends. This CDR3 is CASSRDWIYNEQFF. As DNA, the CDR3 is TGTGCCAGCAGTCGTGACTGGATCTACAATGAGCAGTTCTTC.